Following are 25 T cell receptor beta chains from one sample sequenced in a study of T cell responses to AZD1222 COVID-19 vaccine. The method was immunoSEQ multiplex PCR; TCRdb's version includes in-frame clones alone and lacks a portion of them. The sample holds under 95,000 clones, roughly 90% seen once. This specimen was peripheral blood, taken 28 days after the second AZD1222 dose. Receptors were obtained from an adult who received the AZD1222 COVID-19 vaccine.

In this sample, this clone turned up once. The V and J genes are TRBV6-2 or TRBV6-3 and TRBJ1-1; D ambiguous. CDR3 length equals 14 residues. CDR1 and CDR2 from the germline V gene are MNHEY and SVGEGT. V gave up 0 bases and J gave up 1 base, with 6 bases separating them. The DNA of the CDR3 is TGTGCCAGCAGTTACTCGGTCGGGAACACTGAAGCTTTCTTT. It is translated as CASSYSVGNTEAFF.

The rearrangement joins TRBV18 to TRBJ2-3, with 10 bases that match TRBD1. Trimming removed 5 bases from V and 2 bases from J; junction bases left unmatched: 4. Germline-derived CDR1 and CDR2 are KGHSH and LQKENI. This CDR3 has 15 residues. The CDR3 DNA reads as TGTGCCAGCTCATTAGGACAGGGGGACACAGATACGCAGTATTTT. Translation: CASSLGQGDTDTQYF.

This clone was detected a few times. CDR3 sequence (DNA): TGTGCCAGCAGCGGCCCGACAGGGTTCGGCCTAAAACACGAGCAGTACTTC. Protein sequence: CASSGPTGFGLKHEQYF. The rearrangement joins TRBV21-1 to TRBJ2-7; TRBD1 is the table's D call and was not checked against the DNA. TRBV21-1 is annotated as a pseudogene. The CDR3 is 17 residues long.

The chain carries TRBV2 and TRBJ2-2; D possibly corresponds to TRBD2 (6 bases). In germline, CDR1 is SNHLY, CDR2 FYNNEI. Trimming removed 11 bases at V and 5 bases at J, with 15 bases between. The CDR3 sequence is 13 residues long. CDR3 loop: CAVGGRRTGELFF. As DNA, the CDR3 is TGTGCCGTCGGAGGGAGAAGAACCGGGGAGCTGTTTTTT.

CDR3 amino acids: CASSLPGTRGYEQYF. In DNA form, the CDR3 reads TGTGCCAGCAGCTTACCTGGGACAAGGGGCTACGAGCAGTACTTC. V usage is TRBV7-8 and J usage is TRBJ2-7; perhaps TRBD1 as D (6 bases). The germline gives CDR1 SGHVS, CDR2 FQNEAQ. Trimming removed 2 bases from V and 3 bases from J, with 14 bases in between. The CDR3 is 15 residues long. The full variable domain, its missing parts supplied by reference TRBV7-8 and TRBJ2-7, is GAGVSQSPRYKVAKRGQDVALRCDPISGHVSLFWYQQALGQGPEFLTYFQNEAQLDKSGLPSDRFFAERPEGSVSTLKIQRTQQEDSAVYLCASSLPGTRGYEQYFGPGTRLTVT.

The chain couples TRBV2 to TRBJ1-6, with 8 positions matching TRBD1. Germline trimming cut 8 bases from V and 9 bases from J; bases unmatched to any gene: 9. Germline CDR1 SNHLY, CDR2 FYNNEI. CDR3 size: 14 residues. The CDR3: CASRDGTGSSPLHF. The CDR3 DNA follows: TGTGCCAGCCGCGACGGGACAGGTAGTTCACCCCTCCACTTT.

The chain carries TRBV2 and TRBJ2-6; TRBD1 aligns across 9 bases. CDR3 length: 14 residues. V trimming: 10 bases; J trimming: 4 bases; junction bases outside the gene matches: 5. Germline V gives CDR1 SNHLY, CDR2 FYNNEI. In nucleotides, the CDR3 is TGTGCCAAGGGACAGGGTTCCGGGGCCAACGTCCTGACTTTC. Translating gives CAKGQGSGANVLTF.

The chain links TRBV28 to TRBJ2-1; 9 nucleotides line up with TRBD2. Per germline, CDR1 MDHEN and CDR2 SYDVKM. The junction had 15 bases not matched to a gene; V was cut back by 10 bases and J by 5 bases. This CDR3 contains 16 residues. CDR3 nucleotide sequence: TGTGCCATCCTGGGGGGGTCTAGCGGGAAGAACAATGAGCAGTTCTTC. This gives the protein CAILGGSSGKNNEQFF.

V and J are TRBV28 and TRBJ1-2; weak D call: TRBD1 (6 bases). The CDR3 has 14 residues. Deletions cut 2 bases from V and 1 base from J, with 8 bases between. Germline V gene lookup returns CDR1 MDHEN and CDR2 SYDVKM. The CDR3 region has the DNA TGTGCCAGCAGTTTACAGGACAGTAACTATGGCTACACCTTC. Translating gives CASSLQDSNYGYTF.

This chain uses TRBV19 with TRBJ1-2, with D tentatively TRBD1 (5 bases). Looked up from germline, CDR1 is LNHDA and CDR2 is SQIVND (reference sequence). The CDR3 runs 14 residues. Deletions cut 7 bases from V and 2 bases from J, with 14 bases between. The CDR3 DNA reads TGTGCCAGTACCGGGGGGTTTACGAACTATGGCTACACCTTC. Residues: CASTGGFTNYGYTF.

The J gene is TRBJ1-2, the V gene TRBV2; D remains ambiguous. There are 13 residues in the CDR3. Germline CDR1 is SNHLY and CDR2 is FYNNEI. With 4 bases removed from V and 2 bases from J, the gap between germline ends came to 8 bases. CDR3 in amino acids: CASSADSNYGYTF. Here the CDR3 DNA reads TGTGCCAGCAGTGCGGACTCAAACTATGGCTACACCTTC. The full variable domain, in which reference TRBV2 and TRBJ1-2 provide the parts outside the CDR3, is EPEVTQTPSHQVTQMGQEVILRCVPISNHLYFYWYRQILGQKVEFLVSFYNNEISEKSEIFDDQFSVERPDGSNFTLKIRSTKLEDSAMYFCASSADSNYGYTFGSGTRLTVV.

The chain is built from TRBV20-1 and TRBJ1-1, with unresolved D. The CDR3 spans 10 residues. V was shortened by 6 bases and J by 6 bases, with 8 bases between the two germline ends. Germline V lookup: CDR1 DFQATT, CDR2 SNEGSKA (reference sequence). CDR3 sequence reads: CSAHRPEAFF. Written as DNA, the CDR3 is TGCAGTGCGCATCGACCTGAAGCTTTCTTT.

V gene TRBV5-1 combines with J gene TRBJ2-5; 9 nucleotides match TRBD2. Trimming cost V 0 bases and J 2 bases; bases outside gene matches: 5. The CDR3 has 16 amino acids. Per the germline V gene, CDR1 is SGHRS and CDR2 is YFSETQ. CDR3 protein: CASSLGSSGAQETQYF. As DNA, the CDR3 is TGCGCCAGCAGCTTGGGGTCTAGCGGGGCGCAAGAGACCCAGTACTTC.

The chain has TRBV3-1 (or the pseudogene TRBV3-2) and TRBJ1-2, with TRBD1 matching 8 bases. This CDR3 region has 16 residues. Losses at the gene ends were 0 bases for V and 4 bases for J; bases not matched to a gene: 7. The germline V gene has CDR1 LGHDT and CDR2 YNNKEL (reference sequence). CDR3: CASSQDRGRGAYGYTF. CDR3 DNA sequence: TGTGCCAGCAGCCAAGACAGGGGGCGCGGTGCCTATGGCTACACCTTC.

This chain connects TRBV10-2 to TRBJ1-5, with D tentatively TRBD1 (5 bases). This CDR3 has 13 residues. Germline V gene data show CDR1 as WSHSY and CDR2 as SAAADI. The V end lost 7 bases, the J end lost 7 bases, and 14 bases lay between the germline ends. As DNA, the CDR3 is TGCGCCAGCACCCGGGGGGGGAACCAGCCCCAGCATTTT. It translates to CASTRGGNQPQHF.

V and J are TRBV6-1 and TRBJ1-1, with D uncertain. This CDR3 comprises 15 residues. Germline lookup yields CDR1 MNHNS and CDR2 SASEGT. V was trimmed by 1 base and J by 0 bases, leaving 9 bases between them. In nucleotides, the CDR3 is TGTGCCAGCAGTGAAGTGAACGTAATGAACACTGAAGCTTTCTTT. Amino acid sequence: CASSEVNVMNTEAFF.

V is TRBV9 and J is TRBJ2-7; the D gene is possibly TRBD2 (6 bases). The CDR3 is 14 amino acids. The germline V gene has CDR1 SGDLS and CDR2 YYNGEE. The V and J ends lost 0 bases and 6 bases respectively, with 13 bases between them. The CDR3 DNA sequence: TGTGCCAGCAGCGTAGATTATGGAGGGAGCGAGCAGTACTTC. It encodes CASSVDYGGSEQYF. The full variable domain, its missing parts supplied by reference TRBV9 and TRBJ2-7, is DSGVTQTPKHLITATGQRVTLRCSPRSGDLSVYWYQQSLDQGLQFLIQYYNGEERAKGNILERFSAQQFPDLHSELNLSSLELGDSALYFCASSVDYGGSEQYFGPGTRLTVT.

The rearrangement joins TRBV11-2 to TRBJ1-1, with D maybe TRBD1 (6 bases). The CDR3 is 18 residues long. Germline V gene lookup returns CDR1 SGHAT and CDR2 FQNNGV. V shed 8 bases and J shed 1 base, with 26 bases lying between them. The CDR3 bases are TGTGCCAGCCGCCCAGGACGGGGGCACCTCCTGGGGAACACTGAAGCTTTCTTT. It specifies CASRPGRGHLLGNTEAFF.

J is TRBJ1-1 and V is TRBV5-1; D perhaps matches TRBD1 (6 bases). CDR1 SGHRS and CDR2 YFSETQ come from the germline V gene. Trimming took 1 base from V and 4 from J, leaving 11 bases between them. The CDR3 is 14 residues long. CDR3 region: CASSLTGYGTEAFF. DNA for the CDR3: TGCGCCAGCAGCTTGACAGGGTACGGCACTGAAGCTTTCTTT.

This chain joins TRBV3-1 (or the pseudogene TRBV3-2) and TRBJ1-1; possibly TRBD1 for D (5 bases). Germline V lookup: CDR1 LGHDT, CDR2 YNNKEL (reference sequence). This CDR3 comprises 14 residues. The V end lost 1 base, the J end lost 7 bases, and 13 bases lay between the germline ends. CDR3 sequence reads: CASSQVVDSLEAFF. CDR3 bases: TGTGCCAGCAGCCAAGTAGTCGACAGCCTTGAAGCTTTCTTT.

The rearrangement joins TRBV4-3 to TRBJ1-1; D perhaps matches TRBD1 (6 bases). The CDR3 is 16 residues long. Germline V gene sequence: CDR1 LGHNA, CDR2 YSLEER. V was clipped by 0 bases and J by 0 bases, with 11 bases between them. The CDR3 coding sequence is TGCGCCAGCAGCCAAGACCCGACAGGTCTGAACACTGAAGCTTTCTTT. Encoded protein: CASSQDPTGLNTEAFF.

The rearrangement uses TRBV19 and TRBJ2-5; D gene ambiguous. This CDR3 region has 15 residues. Germline assignment: CDR1 LNHDA and CDR2 SQIVND (reference sequence). The V gene lost 5 bases and the J gene lost 0 bases, with 13 bases spanning the gap. The DNA for the CDR3 is TGTGCCAGTAGTTCCACCCCGGCGTACCAAGAGACCCAGTACTTC. This translates into CASSSTPAYQETQYF.

The rearrangement joins TRBV12-3 or TRBV12-4 to TRBJ2-6; unclear D gene. The CDR3 is 13 residues long. V shed 5 bases and J shed 0 bases, with 2 bases lying between them. The CDR3 region is CASSPSGANVLTF. CDR3 nucleotides: TGTGCCAGCAGTCCCTCTGGGGCCAACGTCCTGACTTTC.

This clone has a handful of counts. The chain is built from TRBV4-1 and TRBJ2-7; weak D call: TRBD1 (5 bases). Germline V gene sequence: CDR1 MGHRA, CDR2 YSYEKL. This CDR3 region has 13 residues. V shed 1 base and J shed 6 bases, with 10 bases lying between them. The CDR3 spells CASSQVQGGEQYF. The CDR3 bases are TGCGCCAGCAGCCAAGTCCAGGGTGGCGAGCAGTACTTC.

This clone was seen only once. The chain joins TRBV15 to TRBJ2-7, with 7 nucleotides matching TRBD2. The CDR3 runs to 14 residues. The trim removed 0 bases at V and 2 bases at J, leaving 1 base unmatched. Per germline, CDR1 LNHNV and CDR2 YYDKDF (reference sequence). For the CDR3, the DNA is TGTGCCACCAGCAGAGAAGCGGGACCCTACGAGCAGTACTTC. Protein: CATSREAGPYEQYF. The full variable domain, with the rest looked up from reference TRBV15 and TRBJ2-7, is DAMVIQNPRYQVTQFGKPVTLSCSQTLNHNVMYWYQQKSSQAPKLLFHYYDKDFNNEADTPDNFQSRRPNTSFCFLDIRSPGLGDTAMYLCATSREAGPYEQYFGPGTRLTVT.